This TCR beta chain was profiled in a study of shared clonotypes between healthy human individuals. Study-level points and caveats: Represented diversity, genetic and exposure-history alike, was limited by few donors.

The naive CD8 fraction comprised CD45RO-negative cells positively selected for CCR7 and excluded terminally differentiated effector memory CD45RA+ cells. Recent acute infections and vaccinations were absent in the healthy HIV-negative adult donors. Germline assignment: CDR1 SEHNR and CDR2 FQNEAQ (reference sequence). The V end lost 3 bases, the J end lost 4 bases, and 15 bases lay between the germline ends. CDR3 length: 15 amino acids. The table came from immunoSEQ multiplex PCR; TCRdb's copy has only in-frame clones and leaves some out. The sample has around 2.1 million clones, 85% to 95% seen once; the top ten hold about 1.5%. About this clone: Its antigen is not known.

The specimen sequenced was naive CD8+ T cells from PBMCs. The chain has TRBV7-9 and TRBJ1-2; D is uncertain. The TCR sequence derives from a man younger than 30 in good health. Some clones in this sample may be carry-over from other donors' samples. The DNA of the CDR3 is TGTGCCAGCAGCTTCGCTCCCTCGTTGGGCTATGGCTACACCTTC. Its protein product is CASSFAPSLGYGYTF.